This TCR beta chain was profiled in a study of neurological immune-mediated disorders. The sample holds many counts of this clonotype. 5'RACE employing 10-nucleotide random UMIs yielded the cDNA. Each CDR3 protein gets one entry after TCRdb re-called the 5' RACE reads with MiXCR. The sample comprises under 20,000 distinct CDR3 sequences, around 15% of which are singletons, and roughly 13% rests with the top ten. Germline CDR1 MNHEY, CDR2 SVGEGT. V was cut by 3 bases and J by 4 bases, with 21 bases left in between. This CDR3 is 17 amino acids long. The material sequenced was PBMCs. The sequence came from a man aged 55-75 years with HTLV-1-associated myelopathy (HAM/TSP). The rearrangement joins TRBV6-2 or TRBV6-3 to TRBJ1-2, with D possibly matching TRBD1 (6 bases). CDR3 residues: CASSYGTIRDNLYGYTF. The CDR3 nucleotides are TGTGCCAGCAGTTATGGAACGATCCGGGACAATCTCTATGGCTACACCTTC.